This TCR beta chain was documented in a study of T cells after yellow fever vaccination (dated by TCRdb to the late 2010s). As for the study more broadly: The SMART-Seq v4 Ultra Low Input RNA kit was used to prepare libraries from fractions with low cell numbers. To follow T-cell clones before and after primary and booster YFV17D yellow fever vaccination, bulk TCR alpha and beta repertoires were sequenced over time. The cohort comprised two healthy male donors, one aged 18 to 30 and one aged 30 to 40 years. Bulk PBMC replicates and cell subsets were isolated from blood drawn at multiple timepoints before and after both primary and secondary immunization. Paper-wide results and their limitations: After the booster, most clones that had expanded after primary vaccination were detected again (approximately 95% of CD4 and over 75% of CD8), suggesting broad maintenance of memory. Compared with the primary T-cell response, the secondary T-cell response was faster but weaker, reaching its peak on day 5 rather than on day 15. Only a couple of donors were included in the study, so the extent to which the findings can be generalized is limited. Computational filtering was needed because FACS-sorted repertoires could contain abundant contaminating clonotypes from the bulk population. A small share of clonotypes occurred in both CD4 and CD8 compartments, likely arising from convergent recombination.

In light of the paper, this sample's treatment or condition label describes: live attenuated yellow fever vaccine strain. Two biological replicates of bulk PBMCs were collected at each blood-draw timepoint. A standard Ficoll-Paque protocol was used to isolate PBMCs from peripheral blood. TriZol was used to extract RNA from bulk PBMCs, from CD4 and CD8 fractions, and from dextramer-positive and dextramer-negative fractions. TCRdb names Illumina NovaSeq 6000 as the instrument used. Synthesis of TCR cDNA relied on 5'RACE template switching, a step that introduced a universal primer site along with unique molecular identifiers. cDNA synthesis was primed from both the TCR alpha and TCR beta constant segments. Library amplification used two PCR steps, and the second PCR step added sample barcodes and sequencing adapters. Sequencing of libraries was performed on Illumina HiSeq 2500 (2x100 bp) or NovaSeq (2x150 bp). The source study handled its data this way. MIGEC handled demultiplexing of reads and collapsing into UMI consensus sequences, while MiXCR performed V(D)J alignment. Using edgeR on replicate PBMC samples, clonotypes were called vaccine-responding if FDR was below 0.01 and the log2 fold change was above 5 up to day 15. Bulk clonotypes were assigned CD4 or CD8 identity according to which sequenced CD4 or CD8 repertoire held them at higher abundance. TCRdb trimmed the raw reads at Q25, called clones with MiXCR and kept productive beta chains. Here each entry gathers all rows of one CDR3 protein and keeps the most common genes and DNA. None of the V and J calls come from the authors' own analysis; TCRdb made them. This sample comprises under 500,000 distinct CDR3 sequences, approximately 19% of them detected only once. In total, the top ten clones hold 15% to 20% of the sample.

This clonotype was counted many times. This receptor's antigen is unknown. No much larger clone is present one base from it, and per-base qualities are unavailable. The TCR was taken from a man aged 18 to 35 who received the YFV17D yellow fever vaccine. Sequenced material: PBMCs, taken before the yellow fever booster vaccination.

The sequence in DNA is TGCAGTGCTAAGGGGCCCTCCTATAATTCACCCCTCCACTTT. The encoded protein is CSAKGPSYNSPLHF. The V and J genes are TRBV20-1 and TRBJ1-6, and possibly TRBD1, on 5 matching bases. The germline V gene (reference sequence) specifies DFQATT as CDR1 and SNEGSKA as CDR2. V is cut by 4 bases and J by 0 bases, and the space between the germline ends is 7 bases. From the cysteine up to the phenylalanine, the CDR3 has a length of 14 residues. The read is trimmed to its CDR3 DNA, 42 bases read in frame from base 1.